These T cell receptor beta chains were read from a single sample in a study of T cell responses to AZD1222 COVID-19 vaccine. The repertoire was sequenced with immunoSEQ multiplex PCR; TCRdb's copy has only in-frame clones and lacks some. Among over 45,000 clones listed, over 75% were seen once. The sample consisted of peripheral blood, taken 28 days after the second AZD1222 dose. The receptors originated from an adult who received the AZD1222 COVID-19 vaccine. Each CDR3 is given with its conserved first and last residue. Each record gives: clone size, D gene, J gene, V gene, CDR3 protein, CDR3 DNA. D genes are given only for firm matches. Size is stated for part of the rows, as once, few or many counts, or as a class when the clone is expanded.

>NA|NA|TRBJ1-1|TRBV19
CASTDWGGGAEEAFF
TGTGCCAGTACCGACTGGGGGGGCGGAGCGGAAGAAGCTTTCTTT
>NA|TRBD2|TRBJ2-6|TRBV6-4
CASSGTSGSGANVLTF
TGTGCCAGCAGTGGGACTAGCGGCTCTGGGGCCAACGTCCTGACTTTC
>once|NA|TRBJ1-5|TRBV19
CARRAPQHF
TGTGCCAGACGAGCCCCCCAGCATTTT
>NA|NA|TRBJ1-5|TRBV7-2
CASSLGPRGGGSNQPQHF
TGTGCCAGCAGCTTAGGTCCCAGGGGAGGAGGGAGCAATCAGCCCCAGCATTTT
>few|NA|TRBJ1-5|TRBV7-9
CASSLLDRPQHF
TGTGCCAGCAGCTTACTGGATCGGCCCCAGCATTTT
>NA|TRBD2|TRBJ2-3|TRBV4-3
CASSLKTGGPADTQYF
TGCGCCAGCAGCCTCAAAACGGGAGGGCCAGCAGATACGCAGTATTTT
>NA|NA|TRBJ1-6|TRBV5-1
CASSMRAGEESPLHF
TGCGCCAGCAGCATGCGGGCAGGGGAAGAATCACCCCTCCACTTT
>NA|NA|TRBJ1-1|TRBV6-5
CASMWERTEAFF
TGTGCCAGCATGTGGGAGCGCACTGAAGCTTTCTTT
>NA|NA|TRBJ1-2|TRBV5-1
CASSLDGGRGGGYTF
TGCGCCAGCAGCTTGGATGGAGGCAGGGGAGGCGGCTACACCTTC
>NA|NA|TRBJ1-3|TRBV6-5
CASSYEGQRNTIYF
TGTGCCAGCAGTTACGAAGGACAGAGAAACACCATATATTTT
>NA|TRBD2|TRBJ2-5|TRBV7-2
CASSGGLAGGPEETQYF
TGTGCCAGCAGCGGGGGACTAGCGGGAGGGCCCGAAGAGACCCAGTACTTC
>NA|NA|TRBJ1-6|TRBV15
CATSTTGSATSPLHF
TGTGCCACCAGCACCACGGGATCCGCGACTTCACCCCTCCACTTT
>NA|NA|TRBJ2-7|TRBV2
CASKYGSPLEEQYF
TGTGCCAGCAAATACGGGAGTCCTTTAGAGGAGCAGTACTTC
>NA|NA|TRBJ1-6|TRBV6-2/TRBV6-3
CASSWTDREPLHF
TGTGCCAGCAGTTGGACGGACCGTGAGCCCCTCCACTTT
>NA|NA|TRBJ1-6|TRBV3-1/TRBV3-2
CASTTVRDAGALHF
TGTGCCAGCACCACCGTCAGGGACGCCGGAGCCCTCCACTTT
>NA|TRBD2|TRBJ2-7|TRBV13
CASSSPPGTSVHEQYF
TGTGCCAGCAGCTCCCCTCCCGGGACTAGCGTCCACGAGCAGTACTTC
>NA|TRBD1|TRBJ1-5|TRBV24-1
CATSDSTGDNQPQHF
TGTGCCACCAGTGATTCGACAGGGGACAATCAGCCCCAGCATTTT
>NA|TRBD1|TRBJ1-3|TRBV11-2
CASSSPLSGQDLSGNTIYF
TGTGCCAGCAGTAGCCCCCTTTCGGGACAGGACCTCTCTGGAAACACCATATATTTT
>NA|NA|TRBJ2-1|TRBV18
CASSSPYDEQFF
TGTGCCAGCTCATCACCATACGATGAGCAGTTCTTC
>NA|NA|TRBJ2-2|TRBV15
CATSREQGNTGELFF
TGTGCCACCAGCAGAGAACAGGGTAACACCGGGGAGCTGTTTTTT